The present T cell receptor (beta chain) was sequenced within a study of blood T cells in healthy people across ages. The CDR3 loop spans 13 amino acids. The V gene's germline CDR1 is SQVTM and CDR2 ANQGSEA. V was cut by 6 bases and J by 0 bases, with 9 bases left in between. A second 7 to 11 cycle PCR used barcoded and J-beta primers. From the 5' RACE reads, TCRdb called clonotypes with MiXCR, one entry per CDR3 protein. The sample lists about 800,000 distinct CDR3 sequences, around a quarter occurring once. The sample was also reused in another study, on T cells of mothers and their children. That work contributes: There were over 8.5 million TCR beta CDR3 reads from each mother and roughly 3 million from each child. Slightly higher overlap, not significant, was seen in related mother-child pairs than in unrelated pairs.

This rearrangement joins TRBV29-1 to TRBJ1-5, with D tentatively TRBD1 (6 bases). The TCR comes from a boy aged 5-17 years in good health. Sequences were obtained from blood. CDR3 coding DNA: TGCAGCGTGGCGGACAGTAGCAATCAGCCCCAGCATTTT. This sequence encodes CSVADSSNQPQHF.